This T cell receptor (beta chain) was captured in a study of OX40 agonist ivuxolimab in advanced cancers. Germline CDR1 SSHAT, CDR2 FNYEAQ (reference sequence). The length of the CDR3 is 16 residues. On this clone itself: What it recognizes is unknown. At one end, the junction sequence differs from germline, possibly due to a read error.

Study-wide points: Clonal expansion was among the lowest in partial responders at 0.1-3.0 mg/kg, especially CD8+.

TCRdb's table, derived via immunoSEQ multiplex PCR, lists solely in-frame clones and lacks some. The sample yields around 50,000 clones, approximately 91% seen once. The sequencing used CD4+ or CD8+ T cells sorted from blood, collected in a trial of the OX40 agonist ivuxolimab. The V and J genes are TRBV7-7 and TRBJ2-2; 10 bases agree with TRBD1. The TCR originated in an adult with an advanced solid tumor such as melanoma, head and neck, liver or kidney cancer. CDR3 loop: CASSMGTGVVTGELFF. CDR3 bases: TGTGCTAGCAGCATGGGGACAGGGGTTGTGACCGGGGAGCTGTTTTTT.